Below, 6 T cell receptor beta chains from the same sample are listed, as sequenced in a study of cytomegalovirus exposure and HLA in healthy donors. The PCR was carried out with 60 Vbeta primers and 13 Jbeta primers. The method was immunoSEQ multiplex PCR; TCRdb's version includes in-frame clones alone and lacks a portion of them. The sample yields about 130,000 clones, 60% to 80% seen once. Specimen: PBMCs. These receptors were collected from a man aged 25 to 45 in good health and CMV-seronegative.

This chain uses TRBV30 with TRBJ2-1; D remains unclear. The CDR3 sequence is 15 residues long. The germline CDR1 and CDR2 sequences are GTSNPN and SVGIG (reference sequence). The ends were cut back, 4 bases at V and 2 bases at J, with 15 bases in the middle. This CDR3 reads CAWTRPDRAYNEQFF. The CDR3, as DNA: TGTGCCTGGACCCGACCCGACCGGGCCTACAATGAGCAGTTCTTC.

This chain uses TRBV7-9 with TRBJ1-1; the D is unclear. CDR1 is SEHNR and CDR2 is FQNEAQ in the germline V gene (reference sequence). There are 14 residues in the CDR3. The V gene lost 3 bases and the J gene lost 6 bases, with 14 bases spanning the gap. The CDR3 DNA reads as TGTGCCAGCAGCTTCGACCCGGGAGGCGCTGAAGCTTTCTTT. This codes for CASSFDPGGAEAFF.

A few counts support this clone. Here the CDR3 reads CASSQDARGLIDLYEQYF. CDR3 bases: TGCGCCAGCAGCCAAGATGCCAGGGGATTAATCGATCTGTACGAGCAGTACTTC. This chain connects TRBV4-1 to TRBJ2-7, with a possible D match to TRBD1 (6 bases). The germline V gene has CDR1 MGHRA and CDR2 YSYEKL. This CDR3 region has 18 residues. V shed 0 bases and J shed 4 bases, with 22 bases lying between them.

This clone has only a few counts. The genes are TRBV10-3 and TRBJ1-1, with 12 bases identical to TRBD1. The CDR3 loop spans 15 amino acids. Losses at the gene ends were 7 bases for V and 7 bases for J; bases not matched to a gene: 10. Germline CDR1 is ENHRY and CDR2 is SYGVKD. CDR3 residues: CAITPGTGGADEAFF. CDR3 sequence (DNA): TGTGCCATCACCCCAGGGACAGGGGGCGCCGATGAAGCTTTCTTT.

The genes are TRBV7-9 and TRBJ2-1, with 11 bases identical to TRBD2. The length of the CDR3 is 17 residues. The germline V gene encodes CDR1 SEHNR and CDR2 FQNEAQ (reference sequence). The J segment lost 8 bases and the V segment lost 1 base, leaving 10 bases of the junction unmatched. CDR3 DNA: TGTGCCAGCAGCTTAGGTTTAGCGGGAGGGCCGGCACATGAGCAGTTCTTC. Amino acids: CASSLGLAGGPAHEQFF.

CDR3 region: CASTSGQLMDGYTF. CDR3 coding DNA: TGTGCCAGCACCTCGGGACAGCTCATGGATGGCTACACCTTC. V is TRBV27 and J is TRBJ1-2; 7 bases line up with TRBD1. The CDR3 is made up of 14 amino acids. With V trimmed by 7 bases and J by 6 bases, 11 bases remained unmatched. Germline values: CDR1 MNHEY, CDR2 SMNVEV (reference sequence).